Listed here are 5 T cell receptor beta chains from one sample, sequenced in a study of response to subunit inactivated influenza vaccine. TCRdb passed the RT-PCR reads through MiXCR, listing each CDR3 protein once. The sample lists some 540,000 distinct CDR3 sequences; around 21% were seen once. This same sample was also part of a study on T cells expressing NK-cell markers. That paper adds: Beta-chain TCR cDNA was generated via 5'RACE template switching with UMIs.

This specimen consisted of CD4+ T cells sorted from PBMCs, obtained about 13 days after vaccination. These receptors came from a man aged 50 or older who received an inactivated influenza vaccine.

The chain couples TRBV12-3 or TRBV12-4 to TRBJ1-1, with D unresolved. This CDR3 is built from 15 residues. V lost 6 bases, J lost 0 bases, and 14 bases lay in between. This CDR3 reads CASSSGRPLNTEAFF. The CDR3 region has the DNA TGTGCCAGCAGCTCTGGACGGCCACTGAACACTGAAGCTTTCTTT.

This sequence joins TRBV9 and TRBJ2-7; D is possibly TRBD1 (6 bases). The CDR3 runs to 16 residues. Germline V lookup: CDR1 SGDLS, CDR2 YYNGEE. The germline V and J ends were trimmed by 0 bases and 0 bases, with 13 bases remaining between them. CDR3 DNA sequence: TGTGCCAGCAGCGTAGGGGGTACAGGGACCTCCTACGAGCAGTACTTC. It yields the protein CASSVGGTGTSYEQYF.

The rearrangement joins TRBV11-2 to TRBJ2-7; 10 bases agree with TRBD2. V shed 4 bases, J shed 3 bases, and the junction held 3 bases outside the gene matches. CDR1 and CDR2 from the germline V gene are SGHAT and FQNNGV. The CDR3 is 14 amino acids. CDR3 DNA: TGTGCCAGCAGCTCTAGCGGGAGTTACTACGAGCAGTACTTC. It codes for CASSSSGSYYEQYF.

The V call is TRBV7-3, the J call TRBJ2-3; tentative D call: TRBD2 (5 bases). CDR1 is SGHTA and CDR2 is FQGTGA in the germline V gene. The CDR3 has 16 amino acids. V lost 5 bases and J 2 bases, leaving 17 bases between the germline ends. The DNA for the CDR3 is TGTGCCAGCAGCGCAACCGGAGGTTACCCCACAGATACGCAGTATTTT. Translated, it gives CASSATGGYPTDTQYF.

This clonotype has ten or more counts. CDR3 region: CASSALGDTQYF. The CDR3 DNA sequence: TGTGCCAGCAGCGCCCTGGGAGATACGCAGTATTTT. V usage is TRBV7-9 and J usage is TRBJ2-3; the D is unclear. There are 12 residues in the CDR3. The germline V and J ends were trimmed by 5 bases and 5 bases, with 8 bases remaining between them. Germline values: CDR1 SEHNR, CDR2 FQNEAQ (reference sequence).